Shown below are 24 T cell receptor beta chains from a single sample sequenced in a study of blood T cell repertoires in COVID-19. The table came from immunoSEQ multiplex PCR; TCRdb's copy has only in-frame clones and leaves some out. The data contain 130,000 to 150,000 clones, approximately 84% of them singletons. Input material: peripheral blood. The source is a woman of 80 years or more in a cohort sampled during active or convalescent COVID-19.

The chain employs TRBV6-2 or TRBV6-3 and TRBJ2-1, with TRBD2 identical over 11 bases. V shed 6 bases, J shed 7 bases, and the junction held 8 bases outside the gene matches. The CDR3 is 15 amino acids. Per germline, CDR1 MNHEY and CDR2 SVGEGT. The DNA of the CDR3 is TGTGCCAGCAGCCTTAGCGGGGGGGCTCTTAATGAGCAGTTCTTC. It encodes CASSLSGGALNEQFF.

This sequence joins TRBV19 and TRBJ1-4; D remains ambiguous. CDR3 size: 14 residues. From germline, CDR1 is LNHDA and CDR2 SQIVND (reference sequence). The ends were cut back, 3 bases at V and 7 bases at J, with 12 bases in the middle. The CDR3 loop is CASSMRGSGEKLFF. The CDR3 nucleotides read TGTGCCAGTAGTATGAGAGGGTCCGGTGAAAAACTGTTTTTT.

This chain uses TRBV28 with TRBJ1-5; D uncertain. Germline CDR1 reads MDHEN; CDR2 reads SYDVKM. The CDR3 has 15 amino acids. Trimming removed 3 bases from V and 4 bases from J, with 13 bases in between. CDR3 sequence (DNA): TGTGCCAGCAGTTTGGTGAGTCCCGGGAATCAGCCCCAGCATTTT. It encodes CASSLVSPGNQPQHF.

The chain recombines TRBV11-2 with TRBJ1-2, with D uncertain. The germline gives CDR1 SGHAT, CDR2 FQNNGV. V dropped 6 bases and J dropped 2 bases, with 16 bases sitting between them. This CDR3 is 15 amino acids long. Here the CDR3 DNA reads TGTGCCAGCAGTGAGGGCCCAGGCAAAAACTATGGCTACACCTTC. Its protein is CASSEGPGKNYGYTF.

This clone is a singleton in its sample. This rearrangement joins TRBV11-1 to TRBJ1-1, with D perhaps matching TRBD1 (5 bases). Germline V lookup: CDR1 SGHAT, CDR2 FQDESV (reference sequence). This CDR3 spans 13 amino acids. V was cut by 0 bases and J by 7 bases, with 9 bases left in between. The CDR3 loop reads CASSLALRVEAFF. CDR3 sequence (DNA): TGTGCCAGCAGCTTAGCGCTCAGGGTTGAAGCTTTCTTT.

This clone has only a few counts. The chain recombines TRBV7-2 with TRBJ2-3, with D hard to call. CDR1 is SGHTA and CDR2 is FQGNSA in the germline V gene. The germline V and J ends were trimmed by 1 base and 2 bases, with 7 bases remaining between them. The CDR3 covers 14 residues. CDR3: CASSLGQFTDTQYF. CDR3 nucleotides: TGTGCCAGCAGCTTAGGTCAGTTCACAGATACGCAGTATTTT.

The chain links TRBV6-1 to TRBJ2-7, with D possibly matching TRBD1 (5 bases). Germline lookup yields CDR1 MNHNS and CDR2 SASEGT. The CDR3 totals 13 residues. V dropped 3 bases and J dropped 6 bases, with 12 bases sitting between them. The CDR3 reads CASSESGKAEQYF. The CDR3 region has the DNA TGTGCCAGCAGTGAGTCAGGGAAGGCCGAGCAGTACTTC.

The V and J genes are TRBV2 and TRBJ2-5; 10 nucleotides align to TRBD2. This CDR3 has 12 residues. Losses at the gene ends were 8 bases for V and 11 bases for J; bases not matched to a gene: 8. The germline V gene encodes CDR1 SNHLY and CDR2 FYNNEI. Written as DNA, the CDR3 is TGTGCCAGCGTAGCGGGGGGCGCCTCGCAGTACTTC. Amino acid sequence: CASVAGGASQYF.

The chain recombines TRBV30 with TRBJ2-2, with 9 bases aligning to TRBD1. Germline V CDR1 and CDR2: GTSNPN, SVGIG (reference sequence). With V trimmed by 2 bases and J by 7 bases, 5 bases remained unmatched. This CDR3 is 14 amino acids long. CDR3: CAWSLNRGRGELFF. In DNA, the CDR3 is TGTGCCTGGAGTTTAAACAGGGGGCGCGGGGAGCTGTTTTTT. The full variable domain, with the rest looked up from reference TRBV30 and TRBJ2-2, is SQTIHQWPATLVQPVGSPLSLECTVEGTSNPNLYWYRQAAGRGLQLLFYSVGIGQISSEVPQNLSASRPQDRQFILSSKKLLLSDSGFYLCAWSLNRGRGELFFGEGSRLTVL.

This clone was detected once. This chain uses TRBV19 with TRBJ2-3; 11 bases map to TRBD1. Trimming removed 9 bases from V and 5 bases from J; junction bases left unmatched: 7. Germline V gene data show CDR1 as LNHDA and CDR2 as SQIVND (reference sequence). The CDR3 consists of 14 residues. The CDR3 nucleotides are TGTGCCAGCAAGGGACAGGGGGGAGGAGATACGCAGTATTTT. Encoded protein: CASKGQGGGDTQYF.

CDR3: CASSPNFGDYTEAFF. The CDR3, as DNA: TGTGCCAGCTCACCAAACTTCGGGGATTACACTGAAGCTTTCTTT. The J gene is TRBJ1-1, the V gene TRBV18; D is uncertain. The germline CDR1 and CDR2 sequences are KGHSH and LQKENI. The V gene lost 2 bases and the J gene lost 3 bases, with 13 bases spanning the gap. The CDR3 has 15 residues.

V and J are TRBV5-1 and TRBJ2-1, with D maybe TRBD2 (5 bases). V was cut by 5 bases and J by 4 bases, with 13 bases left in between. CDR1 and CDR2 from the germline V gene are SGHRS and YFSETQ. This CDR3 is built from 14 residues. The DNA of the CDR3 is TGCGCCAGCAGGACATGGGAGCCTTACAATGAGCAGTTCTTC. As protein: CASRTWEPYNEQFF. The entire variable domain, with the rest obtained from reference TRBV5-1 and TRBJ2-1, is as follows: KAGVTQTPRYLIKTRGQQVTLSCSPISGHRSVSWYQQTPGQGLQFLFEYFSETQRNKGNFPGRFSGRQFSNSRSEMNVSTLELGDSALYLCASRTWEPYNEQFFGPGTRLTVL.

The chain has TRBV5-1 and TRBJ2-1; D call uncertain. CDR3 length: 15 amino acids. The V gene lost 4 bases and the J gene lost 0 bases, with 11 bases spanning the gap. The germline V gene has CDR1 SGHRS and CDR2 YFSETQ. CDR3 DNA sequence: TGCGCCAGCAGCCCCCGGGTCTTCTCCTACAATGAGCAGTTCTTC. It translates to CASSPRVFSYNEQFF. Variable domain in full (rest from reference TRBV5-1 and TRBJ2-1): KAGVTQTPRYLIKTRGQQVTLSCSPISGHRSVSWYQQTPGQGLQFLFEYFSETQRNKGNFPGRFSGRQFSNSRSEMNVSTLELGDSALYLCASSPRVFSYNEQFFGPGTRLTVL.

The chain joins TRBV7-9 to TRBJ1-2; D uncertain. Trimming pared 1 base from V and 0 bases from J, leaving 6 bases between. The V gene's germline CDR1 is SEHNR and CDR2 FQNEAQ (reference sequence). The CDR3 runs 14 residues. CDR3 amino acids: CASSLGGTNYGYTF. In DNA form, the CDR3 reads TGTGCCAGCAGCTTAGGAGGGACTAACTATGGCTACACCTTC.

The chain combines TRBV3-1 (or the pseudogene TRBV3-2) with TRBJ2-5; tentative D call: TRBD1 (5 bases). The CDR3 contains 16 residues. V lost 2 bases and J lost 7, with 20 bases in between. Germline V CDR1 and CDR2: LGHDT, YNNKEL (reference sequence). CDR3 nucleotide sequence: TGTGCCAGCAGCCAATTAGGCCTTGGGGCCGAAGGGACCCAGTACTTC. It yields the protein CASSQLGLGAEGTQYF.

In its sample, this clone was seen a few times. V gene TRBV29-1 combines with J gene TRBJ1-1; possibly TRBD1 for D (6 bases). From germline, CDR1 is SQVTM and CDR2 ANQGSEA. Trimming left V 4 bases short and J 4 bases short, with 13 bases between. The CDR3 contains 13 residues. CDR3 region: CSVANRDFTEAFF. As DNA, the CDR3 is TGCAGCGTTGCAAACAGGGATTTCACTGAAGCTTTCTTT.

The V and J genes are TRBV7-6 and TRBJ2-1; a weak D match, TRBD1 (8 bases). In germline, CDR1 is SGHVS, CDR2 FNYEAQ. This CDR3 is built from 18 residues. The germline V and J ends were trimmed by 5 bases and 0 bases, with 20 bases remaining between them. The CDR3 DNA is TGTGCCAGCAGCAAACATGGGGGGGACAGGTTCTCCTACAATGAGCAGTTCTTC. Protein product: CASSKHGGDRFSYNEQFF.

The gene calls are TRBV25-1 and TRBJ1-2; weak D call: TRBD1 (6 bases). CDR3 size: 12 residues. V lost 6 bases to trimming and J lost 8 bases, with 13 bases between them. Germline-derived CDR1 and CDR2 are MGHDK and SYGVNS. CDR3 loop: CASSEGGSGYTF. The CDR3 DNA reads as TGTGCCAGCAGCGAGGGGGGGAGCGGCTACACCTTC.

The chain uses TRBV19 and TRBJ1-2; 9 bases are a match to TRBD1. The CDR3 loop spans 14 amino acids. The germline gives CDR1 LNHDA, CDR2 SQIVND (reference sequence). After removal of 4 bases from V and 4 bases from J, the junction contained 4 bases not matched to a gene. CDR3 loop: CASSTTGGAYGYTF. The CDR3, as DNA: TGTGCCAGTAGTACCACAGGGGGCGCCTATGGCTACACCTTC.

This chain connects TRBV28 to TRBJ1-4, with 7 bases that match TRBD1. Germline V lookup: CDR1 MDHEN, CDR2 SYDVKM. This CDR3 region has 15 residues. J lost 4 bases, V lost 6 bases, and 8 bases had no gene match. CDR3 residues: CASSKDRPINEKLFF. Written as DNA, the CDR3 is TGTGCCAGCAGCAAGGACAGGCCAATTAATGAAAAACTGTTTTTT.

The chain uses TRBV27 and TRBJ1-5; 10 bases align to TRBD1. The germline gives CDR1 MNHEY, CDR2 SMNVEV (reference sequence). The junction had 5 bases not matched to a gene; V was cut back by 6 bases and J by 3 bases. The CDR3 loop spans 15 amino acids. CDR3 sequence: CASSRGQGNNQPQHF. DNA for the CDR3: TGTGCCAGCAGCCGGGGACAGGGGAACAATCAGCCCCAGCATTTT.

The CDR3 loop reads CASSQERVYNSPLHF. The CDR3 DNA follows: TGCGCCAGCAGCCAAGAAAGAGTCTATAATTCACCCCTCCACTTT. The chain joins TRBV4-3 to TRBJ1-6; D not resolved. Trimming cost V 0 bases and J 3 bases, with 6 bases left between them. Germline CDR1 LGHNA, CDR2 YSLEER. The length of the CDR3 is 15 residues.

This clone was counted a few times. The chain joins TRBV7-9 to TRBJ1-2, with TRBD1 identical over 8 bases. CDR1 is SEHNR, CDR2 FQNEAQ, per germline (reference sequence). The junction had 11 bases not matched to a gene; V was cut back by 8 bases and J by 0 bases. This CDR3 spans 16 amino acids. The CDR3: CASSKGQAKTNYGYTF. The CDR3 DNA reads TGTGCCAGCTCCAAGGGACAGGCAAAAACTAACTATGGCTACACCTTC.

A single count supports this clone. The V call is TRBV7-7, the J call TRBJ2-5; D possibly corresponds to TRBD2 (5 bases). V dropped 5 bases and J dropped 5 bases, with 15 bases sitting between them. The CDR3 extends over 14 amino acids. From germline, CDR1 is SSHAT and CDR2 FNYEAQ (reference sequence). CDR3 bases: TGTGCCAGCAGCAAACTCACTAGTTTCGAGACCCAGTACTTC. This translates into CASSKLTSFETQYF. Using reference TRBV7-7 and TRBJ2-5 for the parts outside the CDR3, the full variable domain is GAGVSQSPRYKVTKRGQDVTLRCDPISSHATLYWYQQALGQGPEFLTYFNYEAQPDKSGLPSDRFSAERPEGSISTLTIQRTEQRDSAMYRCASSKLTSFETQYFGPGTRLLVL.